Sequencing of this TCR beta chain was carried out in a study of blood T cell repertoires in COVID-19. Study-level information: The samples span acute and convalescent COVID-19 from the United States, Italy and Spain. PBMCs, B-cell-depleted T cells, or T cells were the source of the cDNA or gDNA that made up the material.

V lost 6 bases, J lost 6 bases, and 4 bases stayed unmatched. Looked up from germline, CDR1 is MNHEY and CDR2 is SVGAGI. This CDR3 has 12 residues. Original data processing: Amplification with reference gene primers provided the estimates of nucleated cell counts. The table came from immunoSEQ multiplex PCR; TCRdb's copy has only in-frame clones and leaves some out. D and trimming come from the DNA, and the V and J calls and clone size come from that table. The profile shows 150,000 to 200,000 clones, more than 75% of them singletons. Sequencing was done on a sample of peripheral blood. The gene calls are TRBV6-5 and TRBJ2-7; 8 bases align to TRBD1. The receptor's source is a young woman who had recovered from COVID-19. CDR3 DNA: TGTGCCAGCAGCTTAACAGGGGGCGAGCAGTACTTC. This translates into CASSLTGGEQYF.